Listed here are 17 T cell receptor beta chains from one sample, sequenced in a study of blood T cell repertoires in COVID-19. Produced via immunoSEQ multiplex PCR; TCRdb's table is partial and in-frame only. Altogether tens of thousands of clones are present, less than 80% being singletons, with the ten largest covering under 12%. Sequenced material: peripheral blood. Receptors originate from a man aged 65 to 85 with COVID-19, enrolled during active disease.

The V and J genes are TRBV11-2 and TRBJ1-2; D uncertain. V lost 3 bases and J lost 3, with 14 bases in between. Germline V gene data show CDR1 as SGHAT and CDR2 as FQNNGV. The CDR3 loop spans 15 amino acids. Written as DNA, the CDR3 is TGTGCCAGCAGCTTTAGCAGATCCGTGGACTATGGCTACACCTTC. Amino acids: CASSFSRSVDYGYTF.

J is TRBJ2-2 and V is TRBV7-7; no clear D. Germline CDR1 SSHAT, CDR2 FNYEAQ (reference sequence). The V end was cut by 4 bases, the J end by 6 bases, with 9 bases between. There are 13 residues in the CDR3. CDR3 sequence reads: CASSYLDPGELFF. The CDR3 region has the DNA TGTGCCAGCAGCTACCTAGACCCCGGGGAGCTGTTTTTT. The whole variable domain, remainder taken from reference TRBV7-7 and TRBJ2-2, is GAGVSQSPRYKVTKRGQDVTLRCDPISSHATLYWYQQALGQGPEFLTYFNYEAQPDKSGLPSDRFSAERPEGSISTLTIQRTEQRDSAMYRCASSYLDPGELFFGEGSRLTVL.

The chain links TRBV7-9 to TRBJ2-1; D remains unclear. Germline CDR1 SEHNR, CDR2 FQNEAQ (reference sequence). The CDR3 has 16 amino acids. V lost 1 base and J lost 0, with 10 bases in between. In DNA form, the CDR3 reads TGTGCCAGCAGCTTAGGTGCGGCCAACTCCTACAATGAGCAGTTCTTC. It specifies CASSLGAANSYNEQFF.

The chain has TRBV19 and TRBJ2-3, with 9 bases lining up with TRBD1. CDR1 LNHDA and CDR2 SQIVND come from the germline V gene (reference sequence). There are 15 residues in the CDR3. Unmatched junction bases numbered 6, after V lost 5 bases and J lost 3 bases. DNA for the CDR3: TGTGCCAGTAGTGGGCTGGGACAGGGAACAGATACGCAGTATTTT. Protein: CASSGLGQGTDTQYF.

This clone was detected only a few times. The chain uses TRBV12-3 or TRBV12-4 and TRBJ2-7; D is unclear. The CDR3 sequence is 11 residues long. Trimming removed 5 bases at V and 1 base at J, with 3 bases between. CDR3 sequence: CASSPSYEQYF. The CDR3 coding sequence is TGTGCCAGCAGTCCTTCCTACGAGCAGTACTTC.

Notes on this clone: The same CDR3 is also encoded by other DNA sequences in this sample. The rearrangement joins TRBV4-2 to TRBJ1-5; D not resolved. CDR3 length: 13 residues. Germline lookup yields CDR1 LGHNA and CDR2 YNFKEQ. Trimming removed 0 bases from V and 7 bases from J, with 7 bases in between. In DNA form, the CDR3 reads TGTGCCAGCAGCCAAGATACGGGACAGCCCCAGCATTTT. Encoded protein: CASSQDTGQPQHF.

This clone was found once. The chain is built from TRBV19 and TRBJ2-5; 7 bases align to TRBD2. J was trimmed by 0 bases and V by 11 bases; bases with no gene match: 12. The V gene's germline CDR1 is LNHDA and CDR2 SQIVND (reference sequence). CDR3 size: 15 residues. The CDR3 spells CACRPSGLYQETQYF. CDR3 DNA: TGTGCCTGCCGGCCTAGCGGACTGTACCAAGAGACCCAGTACTTC. The whole variable domain, remainder taken from reference TRBV19 and TRBJ2-5, is DGGITQSPKYLFRKEGQNVTLSCEQNLNHDAMYWYRQDPGQGLRLIYYSQIVNDFQKGDIAEGYSVSREKKESFPLTVTSAQKNPTAFYLCACRPSGLYQETQYFGPGTRLLVL.

The chain joins TRBV2 to TRBJ1-1; 8 positions match TRBD1. V lost 8 bases to trimming and J lost 6 bases; unmatched junction nucleotides: 8. Germline V gene data show CDR1 as SNHLY and CDR2 as FYNNEI. The CDR3 is made up of 13 amino acids. CDR3 residues: CASAGQGGAEAFF. Written as DNA, the CDR3 is TGTGCCAGCGCAGGACAGGGAGGAGCTGAAGCTTTCTTT.

The genes are TRBV5-6 and TRBJ1-3, with 8 bases matching TRBD1. The J segment lost 0 bases and the V segment lost 4 bases, leaving 9 bases of the junction unmatched. The CDR3 has 17 amino acids. Germline V gene sequence: CDR1 SGHDT, CDR2 YYEEEE. DNA for the CDR3: TGTGCCAGCAGCCACACCGGGACAGGTGCCTCTGGAAACACCATATATTTT. Its translation: CASSHTGTGASGNTIYF.

The chain uses TRBV18 and TRBJ2-7, with 9 bases lining up with TRBD1. The CDR3 is 14 amino acids. After removal of 4 bases from V and 1 base from J, the junction contained 2 bases not matched to a gene. Germline CDR1 KGHSH, CDR2 LQKENI. The CDR3 spells CASSLGQGSYEQYF. The DNA for the CDR3 is TGTGCCAGCTCACTAGGACAGGGGTCCTACGAGCAGTACTTC.

V and J are TRBV19 and TRBJ1-6, with D maybe TRBD1 (5 bases). Trimming stripped 7 bases from V and 9 bases from J, with 13 bases between. The CDR3 extends over 13 amino acids. Germline CDR1 is LNHDA and CDR2 is SQIVND (reference sequence). DNA for the CDR3: TGTGCCAGTAATTCGGCCGGGGGTTCACCCCTCCACTTT. Translated: CASNSAGGSPLHF.

Written as DNA, the CDR3 is TGCGCCAGCAGCCAGGACAAGACAGGGATCGGAAACACCATATATTTT. It specifies CASSQDKTGIGNTIYF. The rearrangement links TRBV4-1 to TRBJ1-3; 7 nucleotides align to TRBD1. The CDR3 extends over 16 amino acids. The V gene end was trimmed by 3 bases and the J gene end by 4 bases; junction bases not matched to a gene: 9. The germline V gene encodes CDR1 MGHRA and CDR2 YSYEKL.

This chain connects TRBV18 to TRBJ2-7, with D tentatively TRBD1 (7 bases). The length of the CDR3 is 16 residues. The germline V gene encodes CDR1 KGHSH and CDR2 LQKENI. The V end lost 2 bases, the J end lost 5 bases, and 19 bases lay between the germline ends. The CDR3 nucleotides read TGTGCCAGCTCACCAGAAAAGAAGACAGGGAGGAACGAGCAGTACTTC. It yields the protein CASSPEKKTGRNEQYF.

The chain uses TRBV29-1 and TRBJ1-1; TRBD1 matches 10 bases. Germline V CDR1 and CDR2: SQVTM, ANQGSEA. Germline trimming cut 7 bases from V and 2 bases from J; bases unmatched to any gene: 1. The CDR3 is 12 amino acids. CDR3 protein: CSGTGGNTEAFF. The DNA of the CDR3 is TGCAGCGGGACAGGGGGAAACACTGAAGCTTTCTTT.

This clone has just a few counts. The CDR3 DNA is TGTGCCAGCAGCTTTCGGGGGGCACTCACCGGGGAGCTGTTTTTT. Residues: CASSFRGALTGELFF. The chain joins TRBV7-8 to TRBJ2-2, with a weak D call TRBD2 (7 bases). The CDR3 has 15 residues. V was trimmed by 3 bases and J by 4 bases, leaving 12 bases between them. CDR1 is SGHVS and CDR2 is FQNEAQ in the germline V gene.

The CDR3 reads CASSLGSGEAYGYTF. CDR3 sequence (DNA): TGTGCCAGCAGCTTGGGTTCAGGGGAAGCCTATGGCTACACCTTC. This chain links TRBV5-5 with TRBJ1-2; weak D call: TRBD1 (6 bases). The V gene's germline CDR1 is SGHKS and CDR2 YYEKEE (reference sequence). This CDR3 spans 15 amino acids. Trimming cost V 0 bases and J 4 bases, with 13 bases left between them.

V and J are TRBV6-6 and TRBJ1-5, with D unclear. The germline V gene encodes CDR1 MNHNY and CDR2 SVGAGI (reference sequence). The V end lost 5 bases, the J end lost 4 bases, and 6 bases lay between the germline ends. The CDR3 has 12 amino acids. In DNA, the CDR3 is TGTGCCAGCAGTCGTCAGAATCAGCCCCAGCATTTT. This translates into CASSRQNQPQHF.